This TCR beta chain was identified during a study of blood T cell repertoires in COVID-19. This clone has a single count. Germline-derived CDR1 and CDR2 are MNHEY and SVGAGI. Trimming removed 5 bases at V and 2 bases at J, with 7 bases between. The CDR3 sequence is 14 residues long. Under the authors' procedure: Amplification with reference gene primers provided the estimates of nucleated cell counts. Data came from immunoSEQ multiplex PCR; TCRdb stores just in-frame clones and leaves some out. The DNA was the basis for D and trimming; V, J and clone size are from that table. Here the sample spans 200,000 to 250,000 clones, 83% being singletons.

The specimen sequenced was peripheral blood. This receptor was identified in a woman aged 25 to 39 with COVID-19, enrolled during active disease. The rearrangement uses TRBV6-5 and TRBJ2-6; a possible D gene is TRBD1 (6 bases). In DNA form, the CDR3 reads TGTGCCAGCAGTAGGGGGACTGGGGCCAACGTCCTGACTTTC. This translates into CASSRGTGANVLTF.